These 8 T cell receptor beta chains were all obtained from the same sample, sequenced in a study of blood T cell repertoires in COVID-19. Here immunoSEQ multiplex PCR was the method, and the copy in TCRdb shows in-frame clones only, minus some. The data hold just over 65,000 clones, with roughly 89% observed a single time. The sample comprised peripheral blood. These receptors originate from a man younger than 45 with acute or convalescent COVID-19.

The CDR3 here is CASRLAGARETQYF. For the CDR3, the DNA is TGTGCCAGCAGGTTAGCGGGAGCCCGGGAGACCCAGTACTTC. The chain employs TRBV28 and TRBJ2-5; 9 bases match TRBD2. CDR1 and CDR2 (germline): MDHEN, SYDVKM. The CDR3 has 14 residues. V lost 6 bases, J lost 5 bases, and 7 bases stayed unmatched.

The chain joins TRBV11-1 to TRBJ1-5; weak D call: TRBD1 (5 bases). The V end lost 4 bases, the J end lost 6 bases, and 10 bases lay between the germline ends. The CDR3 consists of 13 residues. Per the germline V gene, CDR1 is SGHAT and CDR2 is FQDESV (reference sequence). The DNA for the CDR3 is TGTGCCAGCAGCTCAGGGATTCTTCAGCCCCAGCATTTT. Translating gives CASSSGILQPQHF.

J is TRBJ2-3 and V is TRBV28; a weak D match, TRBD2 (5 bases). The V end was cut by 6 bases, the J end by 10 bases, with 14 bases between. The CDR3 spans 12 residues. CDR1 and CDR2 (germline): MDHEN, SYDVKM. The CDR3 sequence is CASSSLGRAQYF. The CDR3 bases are TGTGCCAGCAGCTCGCTCGGGCGGGCGCAGTATTTT.

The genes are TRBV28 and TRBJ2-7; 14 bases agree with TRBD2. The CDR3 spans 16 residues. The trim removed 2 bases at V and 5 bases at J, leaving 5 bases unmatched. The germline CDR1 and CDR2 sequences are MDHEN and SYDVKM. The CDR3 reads CASSLPGTSGRDEQYF. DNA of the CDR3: TGTGCCAGCAGTTTACCCGGGACTAGCGGGAGAGACGAGCAGTACTTC.

The CDR3 sequence: CSVARDTEAFF. Written as DNA, the CDR3 is TGCAGCGTTGCCAGGGACACTGAAGCTTTCTTT. J is TRBJ1-1 and V is TRBV29-1, with D possibly matching TRBD1 (5 bases). Germline CDR1 SQVTM, CDR2 ANQGSEA. V lost 4 bases to trimming and J lost 3 bases, with 6 bases between them. The CDR3 has 11 residues.

The CDR3 bases are TGTGCCAGCAGTTATTCGGGGGGGGAGACCCAGTACTTC. Its translation is CASSYSGGETQYF. This chain uses TRBV6-6 with TRBJ2-5, with TRBD2 matching 8 bases. The CDR3 consists of 13 residues. Trimming removed 3 bases from V and 5 bases from J; junction bases left unmatched: 2. Germline V gene sequence: CDR1 MNHNY, CDR2 SVGAGI (reference sequence).

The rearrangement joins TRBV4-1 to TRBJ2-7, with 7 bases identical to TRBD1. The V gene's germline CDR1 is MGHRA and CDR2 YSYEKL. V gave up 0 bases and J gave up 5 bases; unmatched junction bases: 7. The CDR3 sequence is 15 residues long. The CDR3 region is CASSQDPGQTNEQYF. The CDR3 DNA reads TGCGCCAGCAGCCAAGATCCGGGACAGACCAACGAGCAGTACTTC.

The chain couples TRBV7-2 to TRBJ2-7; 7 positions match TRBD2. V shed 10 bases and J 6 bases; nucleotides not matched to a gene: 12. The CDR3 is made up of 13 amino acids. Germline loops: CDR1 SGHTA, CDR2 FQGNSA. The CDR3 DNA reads TGTGCCACCAGACTAGCACGTGATGGCGAGCAGTACTTC. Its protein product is CATRLARDGEQYF.